These 27 T cell receptor beta chains originate from one sample sequenced in a study of human T cells and chemical hapten exposure. The time point was: pre-sensitization, week 0. The treatment here: therapeutic diphenylcyclopropenone sensitization with weekly scalp DPC. One entry per CDR3 protein, called by TCRdb with MiXCR from the RACE reads. Among 180,000 or so distinct CDR3 sequences listed, more than 25% were seen once. Here the sequenced sample was whole blood, taken in connection with sensitization to the hapten diphenylcyclopropenone (DPC). The receptor source for this set is a woman in her 30s with alopecia areata. Some clones in this sample may be carry-over from other donors' samples.

The J gene is TRBJ2-7, the V gene TRBV2; D gene ambiguous. With 5 bases removed from V and 3 bases from J, the gap between germline ends came to 17 bases. The CDR3 spans 15 residues. The germline V gene has CDR1 SNHLY and CDR2 FYNNEI. The CDR3 nucleotides read TGTGCCAGCAGTCTCGACCACAGCGAGATCTACGAGCAGTACTTC. Protein product: CASSLDHSEIYEQYF.

This clonotype was seen more than once but under ten times. The V call is TRBV11-2, the J call TRBJ2-5; 8 positions agree with TRBD1. V lost 4 bases, J lost 5 bases, and 9 bases stayed unmatched. Per germline, CDR1 SGHAT and CDR2 FQNNGV. The CDR3 contains 15 residues. The DNA for the CDR3 is TGTGCCAGCAGCTCAAACAGGGGGAGAGTGGAGACCCAGTACTTC. Amino acids: CASSSNRGRVETQYF.

This sequence joins TRBV28 and TRBJ1-5, with TRBD1 matching over 9 bases. Germline CDR1 and CDR2: MDHEN and SYDVKM. The CDR3 is made up of 15 amino acids. The J segment lost 7 bases and the V segment lost 5 bases, leaving 9 bases of the junction unmatched. Here the CDR3 DNA reads TGTGCCAGCAGTCCCCGCACAGGGGGCCTCCAGCCCCAGCATTTT. Its translation: CASSPRTGGLQPQHF. Using reference TRBV28 and TRBJ1-5 for the parts outside the CDR3, the full variable domain is DVKVTQSSRYLVKRTGEKVFLECVQDMDHENMFWYRQDPGLGLRLIYFSYDVKMKEKGDIPEGYSVSREKKERFSLILESASTNQTSMYLCASSPRTGGLQPQHFGDGTRLSIL.

The chain combines TRBV5-1 with TRBJ1-1; no clear D gene. Trimming pared 8 bases from V and 0 bases from J, leaving 14 bases between. This CDR3 has 14 amino acids. Germline V gene lookup returns CDR1 SGHRS and CDR2 YFSETQ. The CDR3 reads CARKVGGMNTEAFF. The CDR3 nucleotides read TGCGCCAGAAAAGTAGGCGGGATGAACACTGAAGCTTTCTTT.

This chain connects TRBV28 to TRBJ1-6, with a tentative D call TRBD1 (6 bases). V shed 4 bases and J shed 5 bases, with 12 bases lying between them. Germline V gene sequence: CDR1 MDHEN, CDR2 SYDVKM. This CDR3 is 15 amino acids long. CDR3 region: CASSSTDRNNSPLHF. CDR3 DNA: TGTGCCAGCAGTTCCACAGACAGGAATAATTCACCCCTCCACTTT. The entire variable domain, with the rest obtained from reference TRBV28 and TRBJ1-6, is as follows: DVKVTQSSRYLVKRTGEKVFLECVQDMDHENMFWYRQDPGLGLRLIYFSYDVKMKEKGDIPEGYSVSREKKERFSLILESASTNQTSMYLCASSSTDRNNSPLHFGNGTRLTVT.

This chain's CDR3 is CASSLIRNQETQYF. CDR3 bases: TGTGCCAGCAGCTTAATCAGGAACCAAGAGACCCAGTACTTC. The V gene is TRBV7-2, the J gene TRBJ2-5; the D is unclear. Deletions cut 2 bases from V and 0 bases from J, with 7 bases between. Germline assignment: CDR1 SGHTA and CDR2 FQGNSA. This CDR3 region has 14 residues.

CDR3 region: CASSLNYRELFF. As DNA, the CDR3 is TGCGCCAGCAGCTTGAACTACCGGGAGCTGTTTTTT. This chain uses TRBV5-1 with TRBJ2-2; D gene unclear. The CDR3 sequence is 12 residues long. Trimming stripped 1 base from V and 9 bases from J, with 7 bases between. Germline CDR1 is SGHRS and CDR2 is YFSETQ.

The table lists this clonotype with a few counts. The J gene is TRBJ1-1, the V gene TRBV10-3; D gene unclear. In germline, CDR1 is ENHRY, CDR2 SYGVKD. The CDR3 length is 14 residues. V lost 0 bases and J 6 bases, leaving 11 bases between the germline ends. The CDR3 DNA follows: TGTGCCATCAGTGAGTCGATTGCCTTCGCTGAAGCTTTCTTT. Translating it yields CAISESIAFAEAFF.

The chain recombines TRBV6-2 or TRBV6-3 with TRBJ2-1; 8 bases match TRBD2. V lost 6 bases and J lost 1; bases outside the gene matches: 5. This CDR3 comprises 15 residues. Germline CDR1 is MNHEY and CDR2 is SVGEGT. The DNA for the CDR3 is TGTGCCAGCAGACCCAGCGGGGGTTCCTACAATGAGCAGTTCTTC. Translation: CASRPSGGSYNEQFF.

This clonotype came up a few times. The chain employs TRBV28 and TRBJ1-1; D might be TRBD1 (5 bases). The CDR3 runs to 15 residues. Germline CDR1 is MDHEN and CDR2 is SYDVKM. Trimming pared 6 bases from V and 0 bases from J, leaving 14 bases between. This chain's CDR3 is CASSPADSLNTEAFF. The CDR3 DNA follows: TGTGCCAGCAGCCCAGCAGACAGCTTGAACACTGAAGCTTTCTTT.

This clonotype was seen a few times. V gene TRBV28 combines with J gene TRBJ1-1; D unresolved. Trimming removed 2 bases at V and 0 bases at J, with 10 bases between. Germline values: CDR1 MDHEN, CDR2 SYDVKM. The CDR3 totals 15 residues. The CDR3 sequence is CASSLTANMNTEAFF. The DNA of the CDR3 is TGTGCCAGCAGTTTAACGGCGAACATGAACACTGAAGCTTTCTTT. Drawing the rest from reference TRBV28 and TRBJ1-1, the complete variable domain is DVKVTQSSRYLVKRTGEKVFLECVQDMDHENMFWYRQDPGLGLRLIYFSYDVKMKEKGDIPEGYSVSREKKERFSLILESASTNQTSMYLCASSLTANMNTEAFFGQGTRLTVV.

The V call is TRBV7-9, the J call TRBJ2-2, with D unclear. V lost 0 bases and J 0 bases, leaving 11 bases between the germline ends. Germline assignment: CDR1 SEHNR and CDR2 FQNEAQ (reference sequence). The CDR3 spans 17 residues. CDR3 region: CASSLAQAATNTGELFF. Written as DNA, the CDR3 is TGTGCCAGCAGCTTAGCGCAGGCAGCGACGAACACCGGGGAGCTGTTTTTT.

This clonotype was detected only a few times. The chain joins TRBV15 to TRBJ1-4, with unresolved D. The CDR3 runs to 14 residues. Trimming removed 5 bases at V and 7 bases at J, with 14 bases between. CDR1 is LNHNV and CDR2 is YYDKDF in the germline V gene (reference sequence). CDR3 sequence reads: CATSARGWGEKLFF. The DNA for the CDR3 is TGTGCCACCAGCGCACGGGGTTGGGGTGAAAAACTGTTTTTT. Full variable domain (missing parts from reference TRBV15 and TRBJ1-4): DAMVIQNPRYQVTQFGKPVTLSCSQTLNHNVMYWYQQKSSQAPKLLFHYYDKDFNNEADTPDNFQSRRPNTSFCFLDIRSPGLGDTAMYLCATSARGWGEKLFFGSGTQLSVL.

The V call is TRBV9, the J call TRBJ1-4; the D gene is possibly TRBD1 (5 bases). Per germline, CDR1 SGDLS and CDR2 YYNGEE. Trimming cost V 3 bases and J 4 bases, with 13 bases left between them. CDR3 length equals 15 residues. CDR3 loop: CASSDDRDGNEKLFF. DNA of the CDR3: TGTGCCAGCAGCGACGACCGGGACGGTAATGAAAAACTGTTTTTT. Complete variable domain (other parts from reference TRBV9 and TRBJ1-4): DSGVTQTPKHLITATGQRVTLRCSPRSGDLSVYWYQQSLDQGLQFLIQYYNGEERAKGNILERFSAQQFPDLHSELNLSSLELGDSALYFCASSDDRDGNEKLFFGSGTQLSVL.

This clonotype has just a few counts. The chain uses TRBV28 and TRBJ2-7; D call uncertain. With 3 bases removed from V and 3 bases from J, the gap between germline ends came to 9 bases. The germline V gene encodes CDR1 MDHEN and CDR2 SYDVKM. This CDR3 contains 13 residues. The CDR3 loop reads CASSFGQDYEQYF. CDR3 bases: TGTGCCAGCAGTTTTGGGCAGGACTACGAGCAGTACTTC. The entire variable domain, with the rest obtained from reference TRBV28 and TRBJ2-7, is as follows: DVKVTQSSRYLVKRTGEKVFLECVQDMDHENMFWYRQDPGLGLRLIYFSYDVKMKEKGDIPEGYSVSREKKERFSLILESASTNQTSMYLCASSFGQDYEQYFGPGTRLTVT.

This clonotype was detected a few times. The CDR3 DNA reads TGCAGCGTTCTCGTTCCATATAGCAATCAGCCCCAGCATTTT. Encoded protein: CSVLVPYSNQPQHF. The chain carries TRBV29-1 and TRBJ1-5; D gene uncertain. This CDR3 spans 14 amino acids. The V and J ends lost 5 bases and 0 bases respectively, with 11 bases between them. In germline, CDR1 is SQVTM, CDR2 ANQGSEA.

This clonotype was observed a single time. The genes are TRBV7-2 and TRBJ1-1; maybe TRBD1 (6 bases). Trimming pared 5 bases from V and 1 base from J, leaving 11 bases between. The CDR3 is made up of 14 amino acids. Germline V CDR1 and CDR2: SGHTA, FQGNSA. This CDR3 reads CASSEPRGNTEAFF. CDR3 bases: TGTGCCAGCAGCGAACCCAGGGGGAACACTGAAGCTTTCTTT.

This clonotype was found a few times. This chain links TRBV10-3 with TRBJ2-7; TRBD1 agrees at 7 bases. This CDR3 is built from 13 residues. The germline V gene encodes CDR1 ENHRY and CDR2 SYGVKD. Trimming took 4 bases from V and 2 from J; bases not matched to a gene: 2. Here the CDR3 DNA reads TGTGCCATCAGTGCCGGGACAGCCTACGAGCAGTACTTC. It codes for CAISAGTAYEQYF.

The J gene is TRBJ2-1, the V gene TRBV28; 10 bases map to TRBD2. Germline loops: CDR1 MDHEN, CDR2 SYDVKM. This CDR3 spans 14 amino acids. V was clipped by 2 bases and J by 7 bases; unmatched bases: 2. CDR3 region: CASSLLAGANEQFF. CDR3 nucleotides: TGTGCCAGCAGTTTACTAGCGGGGGCAAATGAGCAGTTCTTC.

The V gene is TRBV29-1, the J gene TRBJ1-1, with D unclear. Trimming took off 4 bases at V and 4 bases at J, with 19 bases between the two ends. Germline V gene lookup returns CDR1 SQVTM and CDR2 ANQGSEA. This CDR3 has 15 amino acids. The DNA for the CDR3 is TGCAGCGTTGGACCCCTCTACTCGGTCTCCACTGAAGCTTTCTTT. This encodes CSVGPLYSVSTEAFF.

In this sample, this clonotype turned up many times. The chain uses TRBV20-1 and TRBJ2-3; 7 bases align to TRBD2. The CDR3 runs to 16 residues. CDR1 DFQATT and CDR2 SNEGSKA come from the germline V gene (reference sequence). J lost 0 bases, V lost 3 bases, and 9 bases had no gene match. CDR3 DNA: TGCAGTGCTAGGGCCTCCGGGAGGACTAGCACAGATACGCAGTATTTT. Protein: CSARASGRTSTDTQYF.

This clonotype was counted between two and nine times. The chain carries TRBV27 and TRBJ1-4; D not certain. V dropped 4 bases and J dropped 4 bases, with 16 bases sitting between them. The CDR3 sequence is 16 residues long. The V gene's germline CDR1 is MNHEY and CDR2 SMNVEV (reference sequence). CDR3 in amino acids: CASSSDGWRGNEKLFF. For the CDR3, the DNA is TGTGCCAGCAGTTCGGACGGATGGCGGGGTAATGAAAAACTGTTTTTT.

This clonotype has at least ten counts. The chain links TRBV6-2 or TRBV6-3 to TRBJ2-7, with D possibly TRBD1 on 7 matching bases. Per germline, CDR1 MNHEY and CDR2 SVGEGT. The V and J ends lost 2 bases and 3 bases respectively, with 11 bases between them. The CDR3 is 14 amino acids. CDR3 loop: CASSYGGTDYEQYF. CDR3 sequence (DNA): TGTGCCAGCAGTTACGGCGGGACAGACTACGAGCAGTACTTC.

CDR3 amino acids: CSASGGGNEQFF. The CDR3 coding sequence is TGCAGTGCTAGTGGGGGGGGGAATGAGCAGTTCTTC. V is TRBV20-1 and J is TRBJ2-1; 7 nucleotides align to TRBD2. Losses at the gene ends were 3 bases for V and 7 bases for J; bases not matched to a gene: 3. CDR3 size: 12 residues. Looked up from germline, CDR1 is DFQATT and CDR2 is SNEGSKA (reference sequence).

This clonotype was found a few times. This sequence joins TRBV5-1 and TRBJ2-5, with TRBD1 identical over 10 bases. The J segment lost 4 bases and the V segment lost 4 bases, leaving 4 bases of the junction unmatched. The CDR3 covers 14 residues. Germline V CDR1 and CDR2: SGHRS, YFSETQ. The CDR3 loop is CASSPGTGAETQYF. The CDR3 DNA reads TGCGCCAGCAGCCCCGGGACAGGGGCAGAGACCCAGTACTTC.

This rearrangement joins TRBV9 to TRBJ2-3; maybe TRBD2 (6 bases). V was shortened by 0 bases and J by 3 bases, with 17 bases between the two germline ends. The length of the CDR3 is 17 residues. CDR1 and CDR2 (germline): SGDLS, YYNGEE. The DNA for the CDR3 is TGTGCCAGCAGCGTAGATTTGGGACTCGACTTAACAGATACGCAGTATTTT. This codes for CASSVDLGLDLTDTQYF.

This clonotype occurred once. The genes are TRBV28 and TRBJ2-4; D unclear. Germline V lookup: CDR1 MDHEN, CDR2 SYDVKM. With 5 bases removed from V and 8 bases from J, the gap between germline ends came to 10 bases. The length of the CDR3 is 12 residues. Written as DNA, the CDR3 is TGTGCCAGCAGTAGTGACGGATACATTCAGTACTTC. This codes for CASSSDGYIQYF.